This is a list of T cell receptor beta chains from one sample in a study of CD8 T cells in ankylosing spondylitis. TCRdb re-analysed the 5' RACE reads in MiXCR, keeping a single row per CDR3 protein. This sample yields approximately 260,000 distinct CDR3 sequences, of which over 15% are seen a single time; around 30% belongs to the top ten. Sequenced: blood, either unsorted or a sorted T cell fraction (not recorded which). These receptors came from a male donor with ankylosing spondylitis or in good health (not recorded which). The CDR3 runs from the conserved cysteine through the conserved F or W.

j_call v_call cdr3_aa
TRBJ2-3 TRBV12-3/TRBV12-4 CASTLTDTQYF
TRBJ1-3 TRBV7-9 CASSLVGGSSGNTIYF
TRBJ2-3 TRBV9 CASSDGSPTDTQYF
TRBJ2-7 TRBV6-5 CASSYETGVRYEQYF
TRBJ2-1 TRBV12-3/TRBV12-4 CASNWHRKPINEQFF
TRBJ2-7 TRBV28 CASSPGIEQYF
TRBJ2-1 TRBV27 CASSPPFGGAPDNEQFF
TRBJ1-5 TRBV6-1 CASTNGPEGQPQHF
TRBJ1-2 TRBV29-1 CSVEDQASYGYTF
TRBJ2-7 TRBV4-3 CASSHSESSYEQYF
TRBJ2-3 TRBV15 CATSRDEDTLTDTQYF
TRBJ1-3 TRBV11-2 CASSLMGESSGNTIYF
TRBJ2-4 TRBV29-1 CSVRGWFENIQYF
TRBJ2-7 TRBV5-1 CASTHRGLSSYEQYF
TRBJ2-4 TRBV29-1 CSAAGNIQYF
TRBJ2-7 TRBV19 CASSIGALRVYEQYF
TRBJ2-3 TRBV12-3/TRBV12-4 CASSTMLGGTDTQYF
TRBJ2-3 TRBV6-4 CASSDSLREGLNTQYF
TRBJ1-2 TRBV7-9 CASSLAVREADGYTF
TRBJ1-4 TRBV7-9 CASSQDSGWENEKLFF
TRBJ2-7 TRBV12-3/TRBV12-4 CASSTSLVHEQYF
TRBJ2-4 TRBV29-1 CSATGIAKNIQYF
TRBJ2-1 TRBV15 CATSRVGWTGGDEQFF
TRBJ1-5 TRBV27 CASSSRDFPGNQPQHF
TRBJ2-7 TRBV18 CASSPRELDYEQYF
TRBJ1-1 TRBV7-9 CASSSGQGAFTEAFF
TRBJ2-3 TRBV27 CASSSTADTQYF
TRBJ2-2 TRBV11-2 CASSLEWRDSLNTGELFF
TRBJ2-7 TRBV7-9 CASSLGENEQYF
TRBJ2-3 TRBV6-5 CASSHKTDTQYF
TRBJ2-1 TRBV29-1 CSVDIQGYNEQFF
TRBJ1-4 TRBV9 CASSADQGAVFEKLFF
TRBJ2-2 TRBV12-3/TRBV12-4 CASSFGGGFPGELFF
TRBJ2-1 TRBV7-8 CASSSRTGFYNEQFF
TRBJ2-3 TRBV12-3/TRBV12-4 CASSSFRGVTDTQYF
TRBJ2-5 TRBV3-1 CATCQDVRQGNEETQYF
TRBJ1-1 TRBV29-1 CSFEQGTEAFF
TRBJ1-5 TRBV19 CASSIPGVNQPQHF
TRBJ2-7 TRBV7-9 CASFSDPYEQYF
TRBJ2-3 TRBV4-1 CASSQVEEGTDTQYF
TRBJ1-5 TRBV20-1 CSARGMAVGNQPQHF